Below are 26 T cell receptor beta chains sequenced from a single sample in a study of T-cell memory formation after mild COVID-19. TCRdb redid the calling of the 5' RACE reads with MiXCR, one entry per CDR3 protein. The table lists roughly 180,000 distinct CDR3 sequences, around 10% of them singletons. Sequencing used PBMCs or a T cell subset sorted from them (not recorded which). The origin of the receptors is a man aged 18 to 30 who had mild COVID-19 (a few samples of this study predate the infection). Cell type and time point are not known.

This clonotype showed up many times. V usage is TRBV18 and J usage is TRBJ1-1; 8 nucleotides match TRBD1. Germline V gives CDR1 KGHSH, CDR2 LQKENI. The CDR3 consists of 16 residues. V lost 3 bases and J lost 1; bases outside the gene matches: 7. Written as DNA, the CDR3 is TGTGCCAGCTCACCCAAATGGACAGGGAAGAACACTGAAGCTTTCTTT. Amino acids: CASSPKWTGKNTEAFF.

This chain links TRBV7-9 with TRBJ2-1; TRBD2 matches 9 bases. The CDR3 totals 17 residues. J lost 2 bases, V lost 2 bases, and 7 bases had no gene match. The germline V gene encodes CDR1 SEHNR and CDR2 FQNEAQ (reference sequence). CDR3 coding DNA: TGTGCCAGCAGCTTACTGAGGCGGGGGGGTACCTACAATGAGCAGTTCTTC. Translating gives CASSLLRRGGTYNEQFF.

There are a few counts of this clonotype. V usage is TRBV12-3 or TRBV12-4 and J usage is TRBJ1-5, with TRBD1 matching 7 bases. The CDR3 extends over 15 amino acids. V trimming: 5 bases; J trimming: 4 bases; junction bases outside the gene matches: 8. Here the CDR3 DNA reads TGTGCCAGCAGTCTGACAGGGTTGGGTAATCAGCCCCAGCATTTT. It encodes CASSLTGLGNQPQHF.

This clonotype has at least ten counts. V gene TRBV20-1 combines with J gene TRBJ1-2; D gene unclear. The CDR3 consists of 15 residues. The V and J ends lost 3 bases and 2 bases respectively, with 16 bases between them. Germline V gene data show CDR1 as DFQATT and CDR2 as SNEGSKA (reference sequence). This chain's CDR3 is CSASLHPSANYGYTF. Written as DNA, the CDR3 is TGCAGTGCTAGTTTACACCCCAGCGCCAACTATGGCTACACCTTC.

This clonotype was seen only a few times. This rearrangement joins TRBV4-2 to TRBJ1-2; 7 bases agree with TRBD1. The germline CDR1 and CDR2 sequences are LGHNA and YNFKEQ. CDR3 size: 13 residues. V was clipped by 4 bases and J by 8 bases; unmatched bases: 7. The chain's CDR3 is CASSLWDREGYTF. The CDR3 DNA reads TGTGCCAGCAGCCTTTGGGACAGAGAAGGCTACACCTTC.

This clonotype showed up just a few times. This rearrangement joins TRBV6-5 to TRBJ1-4, with 7 bases that match TRBD1. Germline lookup yields CDR1 MNHEY and CDR2 SVGAGI. V shed 8 bases and J 5 bases; nucleotides not matched to a gene: 20. The CDR3 length is 18 residues. Here the CDR3 reads CASGRRAGGVSSNEKLFF. Here the CDR3 DNA reads TGTGCCAGCGGTCGGAGGGCAGGGGGAGTCAGCAGCAATGAAAAACTGTTTTTT.

This clonotype was recorded many times. V is TRBV11-2 and J is TRBJ2-7, with D perhaps matching TRBD1 (5 bases). Germline V gene lookup returns CDR1 SGHAT and CDR2 FQNNGV. V was trimmed by 2 bases and J by 6 bases, leaving 14 bases between them. The CDR3 is 14 amino acids. CDR3 amino acids: CASSLMQGLSEQYV. In nucleotides, the CDR3 is TGTGCCAGCAGCTTAATGCAGGGTCTATCCGAGCAGTACGTC.

At least ten counts were recorded for this clonotype. Here the CDR3 DNA reads TGTGCCAGCACTGACATTGGGGGGCGCGAGATTCAGTACTTC. Amino acids: CASTDIGGREIQYF. The V gene is TRBV27, the J gene TRBJ2-4; D possibly matches TRBD1 or TRBD2 (6 bases each). Trimming left V 7 bases short and J 10 bases short, with 20 bases between. Germline CDR1 is MNHEY and CDR2 is SMNVEV (reference sequence). The CDR3 has 14 amino acids.

The sample holds a few counts of this clonotype. The chain joins TRBV12-3 or TRBV12-4 to TRBJ1-1; D is possibly TRBD1 (5 bases). The CDR3 is 15 residues long. Trimming left V 6 bases short and J 0 bases short, with 14 bases between. This chain's CDR3 is CASSHPGLLNTEAFF. The CDR3 DNA reads TGTGCCAGCAGCCATCCGGGACTTCTGAACACTGAAGCTTTCTTT.

This clonotype showed up many times. This rearrangement joins TRBV19 to TRBJ2-1; the D gene is possibly TRBD1 (5 bases). In germline, CDR1 is LNHDA, CDR2 SQIVND (reference sequence). V was cut by 4 bases and J by 15 bases, with 16 bases left in between. The CDR3 length is 12 residues. CDR3 in amino acids: CASSNPLGAPFF. In nucleotides, the CDR3 is TGTGCCAGTAGTAATCCTCTAGGGGCTCCGTTCTTC.

This clonotype occurred a few times. The chain links TRBV12-3 or TRBV12-4 to TRBJ2-7; 7 bases line up with TRBD1. The CDR3 extends over 13 amino acids. Unmatched junction bases numbered 2, after V lost 5 bases and J lost 1 base. CDR3 sequence: CASSPTGSYEQYV. Here the CDR3 DNA reads TGTGCCAGCAGTCCGACAGGGTCCTACGAGCAGTACGTC.

Only a few counts were recorded for this clonotype. CDR3 nucleotides: TGTGCCAGCCTCGTAGACTATGTATCACCCCTCCACTTT. Its translation is CASLVDYVSPLHF. The V gene is TRBV6-6, the J gene TRBJ1-6; no clear D gene. Trimming stripped 8 bases from V and 10 bases from J, with 15 bases between. The CDR3 runs 13 residues. From germline, CDR1 is MNHNY and CDR2 SVGAGI (reference sequence).

This clonotype has more than one count but fewer than ten. This chain links TRBV7-9 with TRBJ1-1; TRBD1 is a possible D gene (5 bases). Germline assignment: CDR1 SEHNR and CDR2 FQNEAQ (reference sequence). The CDR3 has 14 amino acids. Trimming took off 3 bases at V and 5 bases at J, with 13 bases between the two ends. The CDR3 DNA reads TGTGCCAGCAGCTTCGTGGGGCCGAGGACTGAAGCTTTCTTT. This encodes CASSFVGPRTEAFF.

This clonotype was seen a few times. V and J are TRBV9 and TRBJ1-2, with D unclear. Germline loops: CDR1 SGDLS, CDR2 YYNGEE. V shed 0 bases and J shed 7 bases, with 10 bases lying between them. The CDR3 loop spans 13 amino acids. CDR3 coding DNA: TGTGCCAGCAGCGTAGGACCGACCAGTGGCTACACCTTC. Encoded protein: CASSVGPTSGYTF.

The DNA of the CDR3 is TGCATCACACTGGAGCAAAGTGGCTCTGAAGCTTTCTTT. Residues: CITLEQSGSEAFF. The J gene is TRBJ1-1, the V gene TRBV29-1; D not resolved. The CDR3 loop spans 13 amino acids. The germline gives CDR1 SQVTM, CDR2 ANQGSEA.

This clonotype has more than one count but fewer than ten. In nucleotides, the CDR3 is TGTGCCAGCAGCTTACAAGGGGCAGATACGCAGTATTTT. Protein product: CASSLQGADTQYF. V is TRBV7-3 and J is TRBJ2-3; a possible D gene is TRBD1 (5 bases). V was trimmed by 2 bases and J by 4 bases, leaving 7 bases between them. CDR1 SGHTA and CDR2 FQGTGA come from the germline V gene. CDR3 length equals 13 residues.

There are a few counts of this clonotype. The V gene is TRBV3-1, the J gene TRBJ1-3; the D is unclear. Germline V gives CDR1 LGHDT, CDR2 YNNKEL (reference sequence). CDR3 length: 15 residues. Trimming stripped 0 bases from V and 7 bases from J, with 13 bases between. As DNA, the CDR3 is TGTGCCAGCAGCCAAGATACCCCCGGGTGGAACACCATATATTTT. It is translated as CASSQDTPGWNTIYF.

V is TRBV9 and J is TRBJ2-3, with no clear D. CDR3 size: 13 residues. V lost 0 bases, J lost 10 bases, and 12 bases lay in between. The germline CDR1 and CDR2 sequences are SGDLS and YYNGEE. The CDR3 sequence is CASSVGVGFAQYF. The CDR3 DNA reads as TGTGCCAGCAGCGTAGGAGTAGGGTTTGCGCAGTATTTT.

This clonotype was counted a few times. The genes are TRBV5-1 and TRBJ1-4, with 7 bases that match TRBD1. Germline lookup yields CDR1 SGHRS and CDR2 YFSETQ. CDR3 size: 15 residues. V was clipped by 4 bases and J by 0 bases; unmatched bases: 3. CDR3 region: CASSRDSTTNEKLFF. CDR3 DNA sequence: TGCGCCAGCAGCCGGGACAGCACAACTAATGAAAAACTGTTTTTT.

V is TRBV24-1 and J is TRBJ2-5, with D tentatively TRBD2 (7 bases). The CDR3 is made up of 15 amino acids. The V end lost 1 base, the J end lost 5 bases, and 13 bases lay between the germline ends. Germline CDR1 and CDR2: KGHDR and SFDVKD. CDR3 loop: CATSDLGGAKETQYF. The CDR3 region has the DNA TGTGCCACCAGTGATTTAGGGGGGGCTAAGGAGACCCAGTACTTC.

This clonotype was counted a few times. The chain uses TRBV7-2 and TRBJ2-5, with 11 bases fitting TRBD2. With 4 bases clipped from V and 1 base from J, the junction kept 5 bases outside the gene matches. Germline CDR1 reads SGHTA; CDR2 reads FQGNSA. This CDR3 comprises 16 residues. The CDR3 loop reads CASSSLAGGLQETQYF. The CDR3 region has the DNA TGTGCCAGCAGCTCTTTAGCGGGGGGGCTCCAAGAGACCCAGTACTTC. The whole variable domain, remainder taken from reference TRBV7-2 and TRBJ2-5, is GAGVSQSPSNKVTEKGKDVELRCDPISGHTALYWYRQSLGQGLEFLIYFQGNSAPDKSGLPSDRFSAERTGGSVSTLTIQRTQQEDSAVYLCASSSLAGGLQETQYFGPGTRLLVL.

V gene TRBV11-2 combines with J gene TRBJ1-1; D possibly corresponds to TRBD1 (6 bases). Germline V CDR1 and CDR2: SGHAT, FQNNGV. The V end lost 5 bases, the J end lost 11 bases, and 18 bases lay between the germline ends. The CDR3 loop spans 13 amino acids. CDR3 coding DNA: TGTGCCAGCAGCCAGGACGGTAACAGGGCCGCTTTCTTT. Translated, it gives CASSQDGNRAAFF.

This clonotype was seen at least ten times. The V call is TRBV5-1, the J call TRBJ2-1; no clear D gene. Trimming removed 0 bases from V and 4 bases from J, with 8 bases in between. Looked up from germline, CDR1 is SGHRS and CDR2 is YFSETQ. The CDR3 is 14 amino acids. In DNA, the CDR3 is TGCGCCAGCAGCTTGGATGGGGAATACAATGAGCAGTTCTTC. Amino acid sequence: CASSLDGEYNEQFF.

This clonotype was counted a few times. This chain connects TRBV7-2 to TRBJ2-1; D gene ambiguous. The CDR3 has 14 amino acids. V lost 1 base and J lost 2, with 6 bases in between. The germline V gene has CDR1 SGHTA and CDR2 FQGNSA. The CDR3 loop is CASSLVGPYNEQFF. The CDR3 DNA reads as TGTGCCAGCAGCTTAGTAGGGCCCTACAATGAGCAGTTCTTC.

The rearrangement joins TRBV7-2 to TRBJ1-2, with TRBD1 identical over 7 bases. J was trimmed by 7 bases and V by 4 bases; bases with no gene match: 9. CDR3 length: 14 residues. Germline CDR1 reads SGHTA; CDR2 reads FQGNSA. The CDR3 DNA is TGTGCCAGCAGCTCACAGGGGAGGTTAAGTGGCTACACCTTC. Residues: CASSSQGRLSGYTF.

This clonotype showed up just a few times. This chain uses TRBV7-8 with TRBJ2-3; no definite D call. The germline V and J ends were trimmed by 0 bases and 2 bases, with 12 bases remaining between them. The CDR3 covers 16 residues. Germline loops: CDR1 SGHVS, CDR2 FQNEAQ. CDR3 nucleotides: TGTGCCAGCAGCTTAGCGCGCAGAAAGCCCACAGATACGCAGTATTTT. Translating gives CASSLARRKPTDTQYF.